This T cell receptor beta chain was identified during a study of CD8 T cells in ankylosing spondylitis. By quantitative 5'-RACE with molecular barcodes, the TCR beta libraries were made. TCRdb re-called the 5' RACE reads with MiXCR, one entry per CDR3 protein. The sample lists tens of thousands of distinct CDR3 sequences, approximately 5.3% occurring once. The V gene's germline CDR1 is SGHTA and CDR2 FQGNSA. The CDR3 is made up of 13 amino acids. J lost 7 bases, V lost 5 bases, and 8 bases had no gene match. The source is a male donor with ankylosing spondylitis or in good health (not recorded which). This rearrangement joins TRBV7-2 to TRBJ2-7; TRBD2 aligns across 7 bases. Sequences were obtained from blood, either unsorted or a sorted T cell fraction (not recorded which). CDR3 loop: CASSLDGGEEQYF. CDR3 bases: TGTGCCAGCAGCCTGGATGGGGGGGAAGAGCAGTACTTC. Together with reference TRBV7-2 and TRBJ2-7, the CDR3 gives the full variable domain: GAGVSQSPSNKVTEKGKDVELRCDPISGHTALYWYRQSLGQGLEFLIYFQGNSAPDKSGLPSDRFSAERTGGSVSTLTIQRTQQEDSAVYLCASSLDGGEEQYFGPGTRLTVT.